This T cell receptor beta chain derives from a study of blood T cell repertoires in COVID-19. Study as a whole: Spain, Italy and the United States supplied samples that represented acute and convalescent COVID-19. T cells, B-cell-depleted T cells, or PBMCs supplied cDNA or gDNA.

Authors' data handling: Amplification from reference gene primers served as the basis for estimated nucleated cell counts. Assay used: immunoSEQ multiplex PCR; TCRdb lists only in-frame clones, some missing. That table is the source of V, J and clone size, and D and trimming were worked out from the DNA. The repertoire has more than 95,000 clones, about nine tenths of them found once; the top ten carry 1.7%. Sequenced material: peripheral blood. This sequence was found in a man in his 60s with acute or convalescent COVID-19.

The CDR3 DNA is TGTGCCAGCAGTTCAACCACGGGGTGGGAGAACACTGAAGCTTTCTTT. Translation gives CASSSTTGWENTEAFF. The chain links TRBV25-1 to TRBJ1-1; no clear D. V was clipped by 5 bases and J by 1 base, with 17 bases between them. Germline V gives CDR1 MGHDK, CDR2 SYGVNS. The CDR3 has 16 residues.